This T cell receptor beta chain was captured by sequencing in a study of CD4 and CD8 cells across lung adenocarcinoma regions. Donors had localized lung adenocarcinoma, a non-small cell lung cancer. There are 13 residues in the CDR3. The germline V gene encodes CDR1 WNHNN and CDR2 SYGVQD (reference sequence). V lost 5 bases to trimming and J lost 6 bases, with 11 bases between them. TCRdb passed the PCR reads through MiXCR, listing each CDR3 protein once. The sample consists of around 8,400 distinct CDR3 sequences, 45% to 65% of them appearing once. At least ten counts were recorded for this clonotype.

This clonotype was obtained from a female donor with lung adenocarcinoma. The CD4 and CD8 labels of this study may be unreliable. Sequencing was performed on CD8+ T cells from the center of a lung tumor. The J gene is TRBJ1-5, the V gene TRBV10-1; D is uncertain. CDR3 region: CASSHRVFQPQHF. The CDR3 region has the DNA TGCGCCAGCAGTCATAGGGTTTTTCAGCCCCAGCATTTT.